This T cell receptor beta chain appears in the sequencing data of a study of blood T cells in healthy people across ages. This clonotype has a handful of counts. The antigen is not known. Then a second PCR, running roughly 7 to 11 cycles, was carried out with a sample-barcoded 5' primer and a J-beta primer mix. Template switching added a 12-random-nucleotide identifier to every cDNA molecule. TCRdb processed the 5' RACE reads anew with MiXCR; each CDR3 protein has one entry. The data contain 650,000 to 800,000 distinct CDR3 sequences, 40% to 50% of them singletons. Trimming cost V 2 bases and J 7 bases, with 11 bases left between them. There are 14 residues in the CDR3. Per the germline V gene, CDR1 is MNHEY and CDR2 is SVGEGT. General study results and limits: Across samples, TCR beta diversity tracked strongly with naive T cell percentage. Among T cells, TCR beta diversity per million cells dropped roughly linearly as age rose.

This receptor was identified in a man aged 55 to 70 in good health. The chain joins TRBV6-2 or TRBV6-3 to TRBJ2-2; D remains unclear. The material sequenced was blood. CDR3 nucleotide sequence: TGTGCCAGCAGTTACGCGGCCTTTAGCGGGGAGCTGTTTTTT. Its translation is CASSYAAFSGELFF.